The 15 T cell receptor beta chains presented below share a single source sample, sequenced in a study of blood T cell repertoires in COVID-19. Libraries were prepared by immunoSEQ multiplex PCR; TCRdb keeps only in-frame clonotypes and omits some of them. The sample lists 200,000 or so clones; 80% to 90% were seen once. Sequenced: peripheral blood. The receptors come from a human donor with active or convalescent COVID-19. The donor label of this sample is uncertain.

This clone was recorded once. The chain recombines TRBV12-2 with TRBJ2-3; TRBD2, the D gene given by the table, was not confirmed from the DNA. TRBV12-2 corresponds to a pseudogene. CDR3 length: 18 amino acids. The CDR3 spells CASRFGTSGRASTDTQYF. In DNA, the CDR3 is TGTGCAAGTCGCTTCGGGACTAGCGGGAGGGCCTCGACAGATACGCAGTATTTT.

V and J are TRBV9 and TRBJ2-7, with TRBD1 matching over 10 bases. The CDR3 sequence is 15 residues long. V lost 2 bases, J lost 1 base, and 3 bases stayed unmatched. Germline loops: CDR1 SGDLS, CDR2 YYNGEE. CDR3 in DNA: TGTGCCAGCAGCGTGATGGGACAGGGGTCCTACGAGCAGTACTTC. Translated: CASSVMGQGSYEQYF.

V gene TRBV7-9 combines with J gene TRBJ1-2; unclear D gene. The CDR3 has 17 residues. Trimming took off 6 bases at V and 0 bases at J, with 20 bases between the two ends. CDR1 SEHNR and CDR2 FQNEAQ come from the germline V gene (reference sequence). CDR3 sequence reads: CASRALQKDLPNYGYTF. In nucleotides, the CDR3 is TGTGCCAGCAGGGCTTTGCAGAAAGATCTCCCTAACTATGGCTACACCTTC.

The chain uses TRBV4-1 and TRBJ2-7; 9 nucleotides line up with TRBD2. The CDR3 covers 17 residues. Trimming cost V 1 base and J 1 base; bases outside gene matches: 8. Per germline, CDR1 MGHRA and CDR2 YSYEKL. The CDR3, as DNA: TGCGCCAGCAGCCAAGTCATTAGCGGGAGACCGTCCTACGAGCAGTACTTC. Protein: CASSQVISGRPSYEQYF.

This chain uses TRBV27 with TRBJ2-6; 7 nucleotides match TRBD1. Germline V gives CDR1 MNHEY, CDR2 SMNVEV (reference sequence). V lost 3 bases, J lost 6 bases, and 20 bases stayed unmatched. This CDR3 region has 20 residues. The CDR3 region is CASSFSGGSIALGSANVLTF. The CDR3 DNA follows: TGTGCCAGCAGTTTTTCAGGGGGATCAATAGCTCTGGGATCGGCCAACGTCCTGACTTTC.

For the CDR3, the DNA is TGCGCCAGCAGCGCAGGGGGACTCGACGAGTACTTC. This encodes CASSAGGLDEYF. This chain joins TRBV5-1 and TRBJ2-5; possibly TRBD1 for D (7 bases). The CDR3 spans 12 residues. Germline loops: CDR1 SGHRS, CDR2 YFSETQ. Deletions cut 4 bases from V and 12 bases from J, with 16 bases between.

The CDR3 nucleotides are TGTGCCAGCAGCTTAGTACAGGGAAATTCACCCCTCCACTTT. Protein product: CASSLVQGNSPLHF. The V call is TRBV7-2, the J call TRBJ1-6; possibly TRBD1 for D (6 bases). The CDR3 has 14 residues. The ends were cut back, 1 base at V and 7 bases at J, with 8 bases in the middle. Per germline, CDR1 SGHTA and CDR2 FQGNSA.

The chain recombines TRBV6-1 with TRBJ2-6, with 9 bases lining up with TRBD1. Per germline, CDR1 MNHNS and CDR2 SASEGT. This CDR3 comprises 17 residues. The junction had 8 bases not matched to a gene; V was cut back by 4 bases and J by 4 bases. CDR3 amino acids: CASSAIQGATGANVLTF. The CDR3 DNA is TGTGCCAGCAGTGCGATACAGGGGGCAACAGGGGCCAACGTCCTGACTTTC.

This rearrangement joins TRBV27 to TRBJ1-1, with TRBD1 identical over 9 bases. The germline V gene has CDR1 MNHEY and CDR2 SMNVEV (reference sequence). The CDR3 extends over 14 amino acids. With 6 bases clipped from V and 5 bases from J, the junction kept 7 bases outside the gene matches. CDR3 loop: CASRHRQGGTEAFF. The CDR3 DNA reads TGTGCCAGCAGACACCGACAGGGGGGAACTGAAGCTTTCTTT.

The genes are TRBV7-2 and TRBJ2-4; TRBD2 might be the D (5 bases). In germline, CDR1 is SGHTA, CDR2 FQGNSA. V was shortened by 1 base and J by 0 bases, with 10 bases between the two germline ends. This CDR3 has 16 residues. The CDR3 nucleotides are TGTGCCAGCAGCTTAGATGAGGGAACAGCCAAAAACATTCAGTACTTC. Encoded protein: CASSLDEGTAKNIQYF. Based on the CDR3 plus reference TRBV7-2 and TRBJ2-4, the full variable domain is GAGVSQSPSNKVTEKGKDVELRCDPISGHTALYWYRQSLGQGLEFLIYFQGNSAPDKSGLPSDRFSAERTGGSVSTLTIQRTQQEDSAVYLCASSLDEGTAKNIQYFGAGTRLSVL.

This clone was seen more than once but under ten times. The DNA for the CDR3 is TGTGCCAGCACCCTATGGGGGGGAGTTGATGGCTACACCTTC. It encodes CASTLWGGVDGYTF. V gene TRBV2 combines with J gene TRBJ1-2, with a weak D call TRBD1 (5 bases). Germline V gene sequence: CDR1 SNHLY, CDR2 FYNNEI. The CDR3 loop spans 14 amino acids. Trimming took off 7 bases at V and 6 bases at J, with 18 bases between the two ends.

The rearrangement uses TRBV9 and TRBJ2-5; 10 nucleotides agree with TRBD2. V dropped 3 bases and J dropped 0; count of bases not matched to a gene: 2. From germline, CDR1 is SGDLS and CDR2 YYNGEE. The CDR3 length is 15 residues. The CDR3 DNA is TGTGCCAGCAGCGGGGGACTAGCGTACCAAGAGACCCAGTACTTC. Protein sequence: CASSGGLAYQETQYF.

This clone was seen once. V is TRBV5-1 and J is TRBJ2-2; the match to TRBD2 covers 7 bases. This CDR3 is built from 16 residues. In germline, CDR1 is SGHRS, CDR2 YFSETQ. With V trimmed by 8 bases and J by 0 bases, 10 bases remained unmatched. CDR3 loop: CASKQTSITNTGELFF. In DNA, the CDR3 is TGCGCCAGTAAACAGACTAGCATTACGAACACCGGGGAGCTGTTTTTT.

The chain uses TRBV12-5 and TRBJ1-1; TRBD1 is a possible D gene (6 bases). The length of the CDR3 is 15 residues. The V end lost 3 bases, the J end lost 3 bases, and 14 bases lay between the germline ends. CDR1 and CDR2 (germline): LGHNT, FRNRAP. CDR3 in amino acids: CASGFVWAGDTEAFF. Here the CDR3 DNA reads TGTGCTAGTGGTTTTGTCTGGGCAGGGGACACTGAAGCTTTCTTT.

This chain links TRBV4-1 with TRBJ2-6; D is ambiguous. Germline CDR1 MGHRA, CDR2 YSYEKL. V lost 2 bases to trimming and J lost 4 bases, with 12 bases between them. The CDR3 contains 16 residues. For the CDR3, the DNA is TGCGCCAGCAGCCAAACCCGAGTCTCCGGGGCCAACGTCCTGACTTTC. This translates into CASSQTRVSGANVLTF.